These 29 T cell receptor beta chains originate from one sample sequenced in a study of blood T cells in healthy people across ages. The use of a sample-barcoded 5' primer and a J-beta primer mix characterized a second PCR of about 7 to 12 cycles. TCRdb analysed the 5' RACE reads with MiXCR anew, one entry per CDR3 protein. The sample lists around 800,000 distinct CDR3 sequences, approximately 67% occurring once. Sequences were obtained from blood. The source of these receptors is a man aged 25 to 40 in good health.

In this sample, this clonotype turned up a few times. This CDR3 reads CASSVAGSTDTQYF. As DNA, the CDR3 is TGTGCCAGCAGCGTAGCTGGAAGCACAGATACGCAGTATTTT. The chain recombines TRBV9 with TRBJ2-3, with D hard to call. CDR1 is SGDLS and CDR2 is YYNGEE in the germline V gene. V shed 0 bases and J shed 0 bases, with 5 bases lying between them. This CDR3 has 14 amino acids.

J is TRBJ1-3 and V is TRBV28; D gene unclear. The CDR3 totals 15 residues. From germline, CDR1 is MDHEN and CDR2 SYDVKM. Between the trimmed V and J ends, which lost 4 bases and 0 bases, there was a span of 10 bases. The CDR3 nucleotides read TGTGCCAGCAGTTCGGCAGGAAACTCTGGAAACACCATATATTTT. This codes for CASSSAGNSGNTIYF.

CDR3 region: CSNRGRSYGYTF. DNA of the CDR3: TGCAGCAACAGGGGGCGCAGCTATGGCTACACCTTC. This chain uses TRBV20-1 with TRBJ1-2, with 9 bases identical to TRBD1. This CDR3 has 12 residues. CDR1 is DFQATT, CDR2 SNEGSKA, per germline (reference sequence).

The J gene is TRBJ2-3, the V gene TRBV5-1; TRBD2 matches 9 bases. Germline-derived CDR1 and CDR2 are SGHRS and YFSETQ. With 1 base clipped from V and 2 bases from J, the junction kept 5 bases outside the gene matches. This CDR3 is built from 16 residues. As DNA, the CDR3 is TGCGCCAGCAGCTTGAGCCCTAGCGGGACCACAGATACGCAGTATTTT. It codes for CASSLSPSGTTDTQYF.

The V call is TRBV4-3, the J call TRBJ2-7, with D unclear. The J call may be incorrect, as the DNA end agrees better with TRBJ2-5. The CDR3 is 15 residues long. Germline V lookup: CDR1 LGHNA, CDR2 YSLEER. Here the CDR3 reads CASSQAQATRETQYF. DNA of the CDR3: TGCGCCAGCAGCCAAGCTCAGGCCACCCGGGAGACCCAGTACTTC.

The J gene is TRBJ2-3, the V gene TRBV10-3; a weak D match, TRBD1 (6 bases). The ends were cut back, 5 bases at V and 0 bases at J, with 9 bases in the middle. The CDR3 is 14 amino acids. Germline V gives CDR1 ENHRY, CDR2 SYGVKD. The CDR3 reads CAISLRGSTDTQYF. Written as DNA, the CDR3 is TGTGCCATCAGTCTTAGGGGGAGCACAGATACGCAGTATTTT.

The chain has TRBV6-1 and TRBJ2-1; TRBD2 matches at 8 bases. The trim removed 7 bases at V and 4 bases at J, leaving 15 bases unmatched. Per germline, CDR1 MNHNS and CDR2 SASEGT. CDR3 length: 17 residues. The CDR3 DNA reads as TGTGCCAGCAACCCTAGGGGCGCGGGGGGCCTATACAATGAGCAGTTCTTC. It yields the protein CASNPRGAGGLYNEQFF.

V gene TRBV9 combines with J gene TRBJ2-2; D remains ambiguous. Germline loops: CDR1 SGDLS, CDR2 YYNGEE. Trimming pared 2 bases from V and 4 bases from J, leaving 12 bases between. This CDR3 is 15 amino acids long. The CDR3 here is CASSVSGVATGELFF. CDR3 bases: TGTGCCAGCAGCGTCAGTGGGGTCGCCACCGGGGAGCTGTTTTTT.

CDR3 in DNA: TGCAGTGCTATTATAGGACGGACTCTTGATGAGCAGTTCTTC. This translates into CSAIIGRTLDEQFF. V gene TRBV20-1 combines with J gene TRBJ2-1; perhaps TRBD2 as D (5 bases). V was shortened by 4 bases and J by 8 bases, with 18 bases between the two germline ends. The CDR3 totals 14 residues. The germline CDR1 and CDR2 sequences are DFQATT and SNEGSKA (reference sequence).

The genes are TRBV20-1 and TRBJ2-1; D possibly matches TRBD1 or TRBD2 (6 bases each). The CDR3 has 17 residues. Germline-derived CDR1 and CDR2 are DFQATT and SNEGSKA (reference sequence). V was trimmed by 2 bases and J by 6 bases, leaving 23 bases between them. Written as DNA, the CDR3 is TGCAGTGCTAGAAGCCCCAGGAGGGGGGCTAAGCGCAATGAGCAGTTCTTC. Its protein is CSARSPRRGAKRNEQFF.

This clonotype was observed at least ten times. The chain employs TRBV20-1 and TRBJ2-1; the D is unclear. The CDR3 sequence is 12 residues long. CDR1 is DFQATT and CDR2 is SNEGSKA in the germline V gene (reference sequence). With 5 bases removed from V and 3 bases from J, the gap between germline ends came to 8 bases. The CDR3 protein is CSAPAVYNEQFF. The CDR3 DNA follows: TGCAGTGCTCCCGCAGTCTACAATGAGCAGTTCTTC.

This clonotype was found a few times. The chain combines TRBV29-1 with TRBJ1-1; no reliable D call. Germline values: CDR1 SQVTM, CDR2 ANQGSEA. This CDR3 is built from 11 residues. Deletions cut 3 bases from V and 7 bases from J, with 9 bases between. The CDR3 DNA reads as TGCAGCGTTGACCGGACGCATGAAGCTTTCTTT. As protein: CSVDRTHEAFF.

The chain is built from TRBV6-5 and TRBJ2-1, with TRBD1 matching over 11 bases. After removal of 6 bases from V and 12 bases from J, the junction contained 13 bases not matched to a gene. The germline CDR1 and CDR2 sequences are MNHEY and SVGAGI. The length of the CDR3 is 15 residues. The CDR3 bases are TGTGCCAGCAGAAACCGGGACAGGGGGATTTCGGCGCAGTTCTTC. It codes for CASRNRDRGISAQFF.

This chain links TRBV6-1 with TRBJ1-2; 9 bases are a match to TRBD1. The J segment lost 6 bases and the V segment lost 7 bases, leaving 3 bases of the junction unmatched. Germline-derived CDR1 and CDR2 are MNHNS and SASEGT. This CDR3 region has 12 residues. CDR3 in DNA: TGTGCCAGCACTCGACAGGGGGATGGCTACACCTTC. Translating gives CASTRQGDGYTF.

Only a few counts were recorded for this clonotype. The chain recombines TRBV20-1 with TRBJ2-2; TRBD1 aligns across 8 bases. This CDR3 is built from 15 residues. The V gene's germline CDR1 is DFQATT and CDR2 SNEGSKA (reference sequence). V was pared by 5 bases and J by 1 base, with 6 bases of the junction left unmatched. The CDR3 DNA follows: TGCAGTGCTGAAATCGGGACAGGGAACACCGGGGAGCTGTTTTTT. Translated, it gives CSAEIGTGNTGELFF.

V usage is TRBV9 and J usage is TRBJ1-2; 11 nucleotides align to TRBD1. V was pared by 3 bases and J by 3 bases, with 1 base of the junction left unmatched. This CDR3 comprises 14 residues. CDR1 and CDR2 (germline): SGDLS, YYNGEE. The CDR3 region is CASSGTGGYYGYTF. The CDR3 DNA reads TGTGCCAGCAGCGGGACAGGGGGCTACTATGGCTACACCTTC.

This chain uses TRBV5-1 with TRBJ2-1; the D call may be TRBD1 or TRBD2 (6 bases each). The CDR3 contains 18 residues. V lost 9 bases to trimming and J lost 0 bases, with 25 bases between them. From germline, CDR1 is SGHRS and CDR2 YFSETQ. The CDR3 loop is CATASLEGGWTSYNEQFF. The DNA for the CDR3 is TGCGCCACTGCGTCCCTAGAGGGGGGATGGACCTCCTACAATGAGCAGTTCTTC.

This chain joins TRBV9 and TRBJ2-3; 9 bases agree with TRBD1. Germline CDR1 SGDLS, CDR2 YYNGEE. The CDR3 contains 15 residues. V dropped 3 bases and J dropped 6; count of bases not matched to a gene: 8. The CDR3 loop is CASSATGTGSDTQYF. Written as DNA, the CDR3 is TGTGCCAGCAGCGCAACCGGGACAGGGTCGGATACGCAGTATTTT. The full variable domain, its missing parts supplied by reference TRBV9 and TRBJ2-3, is DSGVTQTPKHLITATGQRVTLRCSPRSGDLSVYWYQQSLDQGLQFLIQYYNGEERAKGNILERFSAQQFPDLHSELNLSSLELGDSALYFCASSATGTGSDTQYFGPGTRLTVL.

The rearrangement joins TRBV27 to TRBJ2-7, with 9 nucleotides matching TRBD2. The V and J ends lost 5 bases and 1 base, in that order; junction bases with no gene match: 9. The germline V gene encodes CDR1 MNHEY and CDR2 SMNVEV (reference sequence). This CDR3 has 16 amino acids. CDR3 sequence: CASSPYPSGVSYEQYF. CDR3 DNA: TGTGCCAGCAGTCCCTATCCTAGCGGGGTTTCCTACGAGCAGTACTTC.

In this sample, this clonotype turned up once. CDR3 coding DNA: TGTGCCAGCAGCCAGGGCAGCCCAGGGAACATTCAGTACTTC. Translated: CASSQGSPGNIQYF. V gene TRBV14 combines with J gene TRBJ2-7; D is possibly TRBD1 (5 bases). The DNA end favors TRBJ2-4, so the J call may be wrong. CDR1 and CDR2 from the germline V gene are SGHDN and FVKESK. The CDR3 loop spans 14 amino acids.

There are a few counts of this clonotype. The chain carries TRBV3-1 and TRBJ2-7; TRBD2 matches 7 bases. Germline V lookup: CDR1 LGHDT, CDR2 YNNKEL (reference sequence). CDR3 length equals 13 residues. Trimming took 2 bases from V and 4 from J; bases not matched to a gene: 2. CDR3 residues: CASSQWEGYEQYF. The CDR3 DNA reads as TGTGCCAGCAGCCAATGGGAGGGTTACGAGCAGTACTTC.

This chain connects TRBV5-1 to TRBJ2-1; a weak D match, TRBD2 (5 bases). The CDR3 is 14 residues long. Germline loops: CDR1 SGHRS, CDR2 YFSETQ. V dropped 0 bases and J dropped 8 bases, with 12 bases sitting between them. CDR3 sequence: CASSLGGSSDEQFF. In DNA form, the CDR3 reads TGCGCCAGCAGCTTGGGGGGTAGTAGCGATGAGCAGTTCTTC.

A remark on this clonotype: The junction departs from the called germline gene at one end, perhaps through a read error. CDR3 residues: CSAPQGRGRYGHTF. In DNA form, the CDR3 reads TGCAGTGCTCCACAGGGGAGAGGGAGGTATGGCCACACCTTC. The gene calls are TRBV20-1 and TRBJ1-2; 7 bases align to TRBD1. Germline lookup yields CDR1 DFQATT and CDR2 SNEGSKA (reference sequence). The CDR3 runs to 14 residues.

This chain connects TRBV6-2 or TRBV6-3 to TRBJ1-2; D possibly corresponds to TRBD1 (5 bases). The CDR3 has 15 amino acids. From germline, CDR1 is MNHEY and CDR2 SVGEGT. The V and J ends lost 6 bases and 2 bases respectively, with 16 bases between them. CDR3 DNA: TGTGCCAGCAGCCCGATCCGGGACGGCAACTATGGCTACACCTTC. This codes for CASSPIRDGNYGYTF.

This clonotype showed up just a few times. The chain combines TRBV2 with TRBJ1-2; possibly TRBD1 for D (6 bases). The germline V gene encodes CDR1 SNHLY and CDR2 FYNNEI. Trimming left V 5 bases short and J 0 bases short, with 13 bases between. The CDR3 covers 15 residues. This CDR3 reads CASSPSDSSNYGYTF. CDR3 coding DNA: TGTGCCAGCAGTCCCTCGGACAGTTCTAACTATGGCTACACCTTC.

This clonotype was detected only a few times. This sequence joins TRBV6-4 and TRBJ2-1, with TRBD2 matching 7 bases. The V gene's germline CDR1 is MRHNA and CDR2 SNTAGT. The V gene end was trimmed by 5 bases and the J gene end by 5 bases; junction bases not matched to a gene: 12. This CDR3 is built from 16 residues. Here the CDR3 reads CASSSQSAGPNNEQFF. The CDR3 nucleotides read TGTGCCAGCAGTTCTCAATCAGCGGGGCCCAACAATGAGCAGTTCTTC.

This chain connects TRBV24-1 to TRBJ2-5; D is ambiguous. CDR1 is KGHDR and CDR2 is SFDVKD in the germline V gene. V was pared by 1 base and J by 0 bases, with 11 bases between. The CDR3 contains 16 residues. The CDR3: CATSDFGFSYQETQYF. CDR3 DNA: TGTGCCACCAGTGATTTTGGGTTCTCGTACCAAGAGACCCAGTACTTC.

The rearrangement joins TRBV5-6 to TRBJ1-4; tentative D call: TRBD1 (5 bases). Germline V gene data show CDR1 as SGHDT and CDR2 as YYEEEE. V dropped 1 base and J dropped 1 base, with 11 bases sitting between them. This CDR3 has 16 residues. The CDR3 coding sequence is TGTGCCAGCAGCTTGTTCGGGACGCGAACTAATGAAAAACTGTTTTTT. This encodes CASSLFGTRTNEKLFF. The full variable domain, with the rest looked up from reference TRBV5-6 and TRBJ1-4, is DAGVTQSPTHLIKTRGQQVTLRCSPKSGHDTVSWYQQALGQGPQFIFQYYEEEERQRGNFPDRFSGHQFPNYSSELNVNALLLGDSALYLCASSLFGTRTNEKLFFGSGTQLSVL.

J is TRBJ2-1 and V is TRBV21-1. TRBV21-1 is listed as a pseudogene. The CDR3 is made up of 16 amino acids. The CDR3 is CASSKGLVNSYNEQFF. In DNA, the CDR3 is TGTGCCAGCAGCAAAGGTTTGGTCAACTCCTACAATGAGCAGTTCTTC.